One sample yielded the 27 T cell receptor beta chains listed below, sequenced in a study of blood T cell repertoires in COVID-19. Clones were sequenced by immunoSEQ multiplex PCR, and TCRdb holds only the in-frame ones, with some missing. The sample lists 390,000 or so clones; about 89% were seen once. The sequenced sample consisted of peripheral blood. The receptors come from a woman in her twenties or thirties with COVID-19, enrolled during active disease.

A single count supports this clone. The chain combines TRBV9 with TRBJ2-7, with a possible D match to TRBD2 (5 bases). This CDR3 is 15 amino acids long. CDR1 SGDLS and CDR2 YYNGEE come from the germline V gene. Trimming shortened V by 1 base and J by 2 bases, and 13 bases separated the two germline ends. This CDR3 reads CASSVSGNPTYEQYF. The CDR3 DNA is TGTGCCAGCAGCGTATCGGGGAACCCTACCTACGAGCAGTACTTC. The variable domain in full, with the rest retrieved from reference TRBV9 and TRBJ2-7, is DSGVTQTPKHLITATGQRVTLRCSPRSGDLSVYWYQQSLDQGLQFLIQYYNGEERAKGNILERFSAQQFPDLHSELNLSSLELGDSALYFCASSVSGNPTYEQYFGPGTRLTVT.

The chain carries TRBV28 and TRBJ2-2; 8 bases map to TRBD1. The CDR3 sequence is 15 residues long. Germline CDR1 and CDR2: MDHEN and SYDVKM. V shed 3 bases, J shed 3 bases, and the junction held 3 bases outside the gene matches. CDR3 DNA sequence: TGTGCCAGCAGTTTTCAGGACAGGGACACCGGGGAGCTGTTTTTT. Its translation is CASSFQDRDTGELFF.

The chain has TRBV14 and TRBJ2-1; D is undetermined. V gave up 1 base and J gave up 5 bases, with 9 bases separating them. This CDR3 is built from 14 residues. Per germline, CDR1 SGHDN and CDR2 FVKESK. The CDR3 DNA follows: TGTGCCAGCAGCCAAGGTCAGAACAACAATGAGCAGTTCTTC. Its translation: CASSQGQNNNEQFF. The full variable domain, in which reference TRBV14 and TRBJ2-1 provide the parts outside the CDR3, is EAGVTQFPSHSVIEKGQTVTLRCDPISGHDNLYWYRRVMGKEIKFLLHFVKESKQDESGMPNNRFLAERTGGTYSTLKVQPAELEDSGVYFCASSQGQNNNEQFFGPGTRLTVL.

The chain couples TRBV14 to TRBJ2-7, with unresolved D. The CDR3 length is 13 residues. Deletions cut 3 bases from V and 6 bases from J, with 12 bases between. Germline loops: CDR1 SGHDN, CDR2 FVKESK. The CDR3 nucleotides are TGTGCCAGCAGCCAGTACCAGGTCGGCGAGCAGTACTTC. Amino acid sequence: CASSQYQVGEQYF.

As DNA, the CDR3 is TGTGCCAGCAGTTACGGACAGGGCGATCAGCCCCAGCATTTT. It codes for CASSYGQGDQPQHF. V is TRBV6-5 and J is TRBJ1-5; 8 bases map to TRBD1. J lost 5 bases, V lost 2 bases, and 2 bases had no gene match. Germline V gene data show CDR1 as MNHEY and CDR2 as SVGAGI. The CDR3 totals 14 residues.

Written as DNA, the CDR3 is TGTGCCAGCAGTTACTCGGCAGGGCCAATCTACGAGCAGTACTTC. It is translated as CASSYSAGPIYEQYF. The rearrangement uses TRBV6-2 or TRBV6-3 and TRBJ2-7; D perhaps matches TRBD1 (5 bases). V was clipped by 0 bases and J by 3 bases, with 12 bases between them. Germline V gives CDR1 MNHEY, CDR2 SVGEGT. This CDR3 is 15 amino acids long.

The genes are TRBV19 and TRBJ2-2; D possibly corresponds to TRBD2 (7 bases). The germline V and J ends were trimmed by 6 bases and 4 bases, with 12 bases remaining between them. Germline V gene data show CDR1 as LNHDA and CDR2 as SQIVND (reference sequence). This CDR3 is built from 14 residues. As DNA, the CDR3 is TGTGCCAGTAGGGGGGGAGGGGGCACCGGGGAGCTGTTTTTT. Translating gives CASRGGGGTGELFF.

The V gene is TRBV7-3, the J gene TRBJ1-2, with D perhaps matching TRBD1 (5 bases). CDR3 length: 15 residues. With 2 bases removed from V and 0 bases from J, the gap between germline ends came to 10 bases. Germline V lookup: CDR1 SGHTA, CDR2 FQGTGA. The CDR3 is CASSLRKTANYGYTF. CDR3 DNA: TGTGCCAGCAGCTTACGAAAGACAGCTAACTATGGCTACACCTTC.

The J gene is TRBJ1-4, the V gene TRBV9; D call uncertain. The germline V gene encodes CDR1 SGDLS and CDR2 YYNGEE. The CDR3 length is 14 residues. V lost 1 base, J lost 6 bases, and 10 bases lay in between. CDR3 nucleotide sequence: TGTGCCAGCAGCGTAAATCCTCGGGATGAAAAACTGTTTTTT. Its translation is CASSVNPRDEKLFF.

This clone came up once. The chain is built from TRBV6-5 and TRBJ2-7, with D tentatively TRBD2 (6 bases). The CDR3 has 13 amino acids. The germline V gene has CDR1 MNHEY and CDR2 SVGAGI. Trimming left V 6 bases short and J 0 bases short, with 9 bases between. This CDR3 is CASRDGSSYEQYF. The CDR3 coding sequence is TGTGCCAGCAGGGACGGGAGCTCCTACGAGCAGTACTTC.

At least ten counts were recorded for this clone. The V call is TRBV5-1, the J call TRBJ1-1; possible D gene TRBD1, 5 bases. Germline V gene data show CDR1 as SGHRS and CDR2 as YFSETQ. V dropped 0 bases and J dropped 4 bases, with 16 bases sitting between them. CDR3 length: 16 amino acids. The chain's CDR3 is CASSLDQGAGGTEAFF. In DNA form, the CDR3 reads TGCGCCAGCAGCTTGGACCAGGGAGCCGGGGGCACTGAAGCTTTCTTT.

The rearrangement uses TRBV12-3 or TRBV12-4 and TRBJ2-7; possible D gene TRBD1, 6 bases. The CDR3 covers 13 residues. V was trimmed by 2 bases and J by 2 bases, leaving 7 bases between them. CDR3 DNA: TGTGCCAGCAGTTTAACAGGGACCTACGAGCAGTACTTC. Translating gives CASSLTGTYEQYF.

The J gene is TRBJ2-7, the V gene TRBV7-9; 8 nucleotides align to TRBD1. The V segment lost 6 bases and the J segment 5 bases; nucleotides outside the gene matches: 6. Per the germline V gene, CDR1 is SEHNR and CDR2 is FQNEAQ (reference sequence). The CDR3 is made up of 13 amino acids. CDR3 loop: CASRRQGSHEQYF. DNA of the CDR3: TGTGCCAGCAGAAGACAGGGGTCCCACGAGCAGTACTTC.

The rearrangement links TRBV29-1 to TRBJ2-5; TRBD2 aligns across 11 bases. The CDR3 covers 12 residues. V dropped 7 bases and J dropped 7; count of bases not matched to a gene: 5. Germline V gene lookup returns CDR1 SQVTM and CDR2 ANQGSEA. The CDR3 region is CSGPGTSGTQYF. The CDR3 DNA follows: TGCAGCGGACCCGGGACTAGCGGGACCCAGTACTTC.

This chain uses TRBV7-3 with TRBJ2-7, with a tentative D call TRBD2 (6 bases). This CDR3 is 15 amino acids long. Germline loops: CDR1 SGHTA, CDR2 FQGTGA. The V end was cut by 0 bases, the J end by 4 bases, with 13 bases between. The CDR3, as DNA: TGTGCCAGCAGCTTAACCCCCGGGAGCCGTTACGAGCAGTACTTC. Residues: CASSLTPGSRYEQYF.

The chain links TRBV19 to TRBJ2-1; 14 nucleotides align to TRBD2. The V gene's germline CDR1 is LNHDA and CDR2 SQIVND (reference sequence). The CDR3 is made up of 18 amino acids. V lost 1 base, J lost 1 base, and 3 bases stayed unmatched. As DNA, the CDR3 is TGTGCCAGTAGTATAGGGACTAGCGGGAGGTGGTCCTACAATGAGCAGTTCTTC. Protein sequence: CASSIGTSGRWSYNEQFF.

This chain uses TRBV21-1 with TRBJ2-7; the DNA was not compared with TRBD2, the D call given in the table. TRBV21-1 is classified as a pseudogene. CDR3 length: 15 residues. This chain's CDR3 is CASSNETSSSYEQYF. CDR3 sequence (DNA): TGTGCCAGCAGCAACGAAACGAGCTCCTCCTACGAGCAGTACTTC.

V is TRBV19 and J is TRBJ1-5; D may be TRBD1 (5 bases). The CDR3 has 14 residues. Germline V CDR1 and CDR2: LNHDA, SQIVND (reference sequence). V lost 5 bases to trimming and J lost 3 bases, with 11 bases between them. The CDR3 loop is CASSAPGDNQPQHF. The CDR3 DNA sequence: TGTGCCAGTAGTGCCCCGGGGGACAATCAGCCCCAGCATTTT.

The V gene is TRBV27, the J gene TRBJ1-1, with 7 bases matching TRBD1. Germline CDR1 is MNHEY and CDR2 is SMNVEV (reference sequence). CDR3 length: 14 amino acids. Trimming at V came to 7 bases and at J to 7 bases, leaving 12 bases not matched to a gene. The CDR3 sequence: CASKMAPRGFEAFF. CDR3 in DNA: TGTGCCAGCAAGATGGCACCCAGGGGGTTTGAAGCTTTCTTT.

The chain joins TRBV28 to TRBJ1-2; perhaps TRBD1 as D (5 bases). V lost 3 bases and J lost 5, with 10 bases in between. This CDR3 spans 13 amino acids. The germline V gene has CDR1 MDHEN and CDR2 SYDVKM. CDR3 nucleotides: TGTGCCAGCAGTTTGGACATAGGGTATGGCTACACCTTC. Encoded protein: CASSLDIGYGYTF.

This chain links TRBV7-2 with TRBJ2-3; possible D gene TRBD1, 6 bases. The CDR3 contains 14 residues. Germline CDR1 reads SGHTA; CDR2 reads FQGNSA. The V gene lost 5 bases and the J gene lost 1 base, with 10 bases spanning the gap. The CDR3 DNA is TGTGCCAGCAGCCCCTGGACAGGCACAGATACGCAGTATTTT. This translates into CASSPWTGTDTQYF.

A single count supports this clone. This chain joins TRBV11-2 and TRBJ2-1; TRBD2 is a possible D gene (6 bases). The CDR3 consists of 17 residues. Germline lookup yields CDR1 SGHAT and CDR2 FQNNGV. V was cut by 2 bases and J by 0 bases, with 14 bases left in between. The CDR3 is CASSLSGGMSSYNEQFF. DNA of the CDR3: TGTGCCAGCAGCTTAAGTGGAGGGATGAGCTCCTACAATGAGCAGTTCTTC.

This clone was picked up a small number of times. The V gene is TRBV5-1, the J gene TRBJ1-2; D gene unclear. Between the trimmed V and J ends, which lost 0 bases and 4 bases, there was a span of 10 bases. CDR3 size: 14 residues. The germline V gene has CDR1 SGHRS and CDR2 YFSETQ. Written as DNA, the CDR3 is TGCGCCAGCAGCTTGGCCGTGGAGGCCTATGGCTACACCTTC. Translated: CASSLAVEAYGYTF.

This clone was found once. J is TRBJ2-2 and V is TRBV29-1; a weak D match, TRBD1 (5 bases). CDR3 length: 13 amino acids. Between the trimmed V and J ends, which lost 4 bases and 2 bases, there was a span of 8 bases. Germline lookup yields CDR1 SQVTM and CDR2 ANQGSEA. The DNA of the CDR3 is TGCAGCGTTGTGGGGCGAAACACCGGGGAGCTGTTTTTT. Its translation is CSVVGRNTGELFF.

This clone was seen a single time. This chain's CDR3 is CASTRGAGGPTGELFF. CDR3 bases: TGTGCCAGCACCAGAGGGGCGGGAGGGCCAACCGGGGAGCTGTTTTTT. V usage is TRBV2 and J usage is TRBJ2-2; 9 bases line up with TRBD2. CDR1 and CDR2 (germline): SNHLY, FYNNEI. J lost 5 bases, V lost 7 bases, and 11 bases had no gene match. The CDR3 has 16 amino acids.

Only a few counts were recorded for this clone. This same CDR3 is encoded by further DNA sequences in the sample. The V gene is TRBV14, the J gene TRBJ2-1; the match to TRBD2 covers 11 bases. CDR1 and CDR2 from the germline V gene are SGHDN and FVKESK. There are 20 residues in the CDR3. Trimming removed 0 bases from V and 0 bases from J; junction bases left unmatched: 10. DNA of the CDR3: TGTGCCAGCAGCCAAGATCAGCGGCTAGCGGGAGGTCGCTCCTACAATGAGCAGTTCTTC. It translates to CASSQDQRLAGGRSYNEQFF.

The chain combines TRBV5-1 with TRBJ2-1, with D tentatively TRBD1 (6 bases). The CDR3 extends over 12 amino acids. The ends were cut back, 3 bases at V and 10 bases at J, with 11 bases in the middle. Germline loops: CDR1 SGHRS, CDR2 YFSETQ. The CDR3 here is CASSSEGDEQFF. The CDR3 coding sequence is TGCGCCAGCAGCTCCGAGGGGGACGAGCAGTTCTTC.